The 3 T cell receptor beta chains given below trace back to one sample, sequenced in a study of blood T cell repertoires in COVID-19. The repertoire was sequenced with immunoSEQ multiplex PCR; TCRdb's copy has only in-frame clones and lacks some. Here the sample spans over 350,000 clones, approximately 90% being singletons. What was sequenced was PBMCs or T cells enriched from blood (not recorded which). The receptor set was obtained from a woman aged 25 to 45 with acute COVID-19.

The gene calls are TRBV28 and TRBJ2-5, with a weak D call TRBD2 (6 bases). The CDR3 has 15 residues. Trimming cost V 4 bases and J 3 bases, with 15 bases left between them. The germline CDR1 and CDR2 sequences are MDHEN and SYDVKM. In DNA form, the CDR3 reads TGTGCCAGCAGTTCGGACCAATGGAGGGAAGAGACCCAGTACTTC. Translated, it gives CASSSDQWREETQYF.

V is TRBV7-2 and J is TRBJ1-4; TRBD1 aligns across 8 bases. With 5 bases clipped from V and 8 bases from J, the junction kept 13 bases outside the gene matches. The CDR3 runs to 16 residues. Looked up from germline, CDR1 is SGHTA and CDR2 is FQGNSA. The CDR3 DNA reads TGTGCCAGCAGCCCAGGCCCGGCAGGGGGCAGAGAAAAACTGTTTTTT. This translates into CASSPGPAGGREKLFF. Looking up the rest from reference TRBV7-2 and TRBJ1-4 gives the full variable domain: GAGVSQSPSNKVTEKGKDVELRCDPISGHTALYWYRQSLGQGLEFLIYFQGNSAPDKSGLPSDRFSAERTGGSVSTLTIQRTQQEDSAVYLCASSPGPAGGREKLFFGSGTQLSVL.

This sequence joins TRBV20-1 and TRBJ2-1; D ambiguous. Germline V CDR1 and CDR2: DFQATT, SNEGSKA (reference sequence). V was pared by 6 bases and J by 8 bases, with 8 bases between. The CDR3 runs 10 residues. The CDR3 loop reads CSAASHEQFF. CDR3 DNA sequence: TGCAGTGCAGCCTCTCATGAGCAGTTCTTC.